This T cell receptor (beta chain) was documented in a study of blood T cell repertoires in COVID-19. Whole-study context: Researchers got acute and convalescent COVID-19 samples from the United States, Italy and Spain. Sources were T cells, B-cell-depleted T cells, or PBMCs; the material itself was cDNA or gDNA.

In the study's own analysis: How many nucleated cells were present was estimated from reference gene primer amplification. Assay used: immunoSEQ multiplex PCR; TCRdb lists only in-frame clones, some missing. That table is the source of V, J and clone size, and D and trimming were worked out from the DNA. The sample has under 300,000 clones, around 85% seen once. Sequencing used peripheral blood. This receptor was taken from a man in his sixties with acute or convalescent COVID-19.

The CDR3, as DNA: TGTGCCAGCAGCTTAGGCGTGTATCAGCCCCAGCATTTT. Its protein is CASSLGVYQPQHF. The chain employs TRBV7-2 and TRBJ1-5; D not resolved. Germline CDR1 and CDR2: SGHTA and FQGNSA. This CDR3 spans 13 amino acids. Trimming took 1 base from V and 5 from J, leaving 6 bases between them.